This T cell receptor beta chain was identified during a study of shared clonotypes between healthy human individuals. The overall study: There were three CD4 naive, three CD4 memory, two CD8 naive and one CD8 memory plates per donor. Study conclusions and caveats: Only blood was sampled; tissue repertoires likely differ. Clonotypes not shared had lower generation probabilities than those common to all four donors.

Trimming cost V 6 bases and J 3 bases, with 14 bases left between them. The CDR3 totals 15 residues. CDR1 and CDR2 from the germline V gene are SGHVS and FNYEAQ. Assay runs were performed at deep level. Clones were sequenced by immunoSEQ multiplex PCR, and TCRdb holds only the in-frame ones, with some missing. Of some 1,900,000 clones detected, approximately 95% appear once; the ten largest clones hold approximately 1.2%. Worth noting for this clone: Its antigen is not identified.

Terminally differentiated effector memory CD45RA+ cells were excluded from the naive CD8 cells, which were CD45RO-negative and positively selected for CCR7. The rearrangement uses TRBV7-6 and TRBJ1-4, with TRBD1 as a possible D gene (6 bases). What was sequenced was naive CD8+ T cells sorted from blood. The receptor's source is a man aged 18 to 29 in good health. CDR3 in amino acids: CASSPRGAPNEKLFF. DNA of the CDR3: TGTGCCAGCAGTCCTCGGGGGGCCCCTAATGAAAAACTGTTTTTT.